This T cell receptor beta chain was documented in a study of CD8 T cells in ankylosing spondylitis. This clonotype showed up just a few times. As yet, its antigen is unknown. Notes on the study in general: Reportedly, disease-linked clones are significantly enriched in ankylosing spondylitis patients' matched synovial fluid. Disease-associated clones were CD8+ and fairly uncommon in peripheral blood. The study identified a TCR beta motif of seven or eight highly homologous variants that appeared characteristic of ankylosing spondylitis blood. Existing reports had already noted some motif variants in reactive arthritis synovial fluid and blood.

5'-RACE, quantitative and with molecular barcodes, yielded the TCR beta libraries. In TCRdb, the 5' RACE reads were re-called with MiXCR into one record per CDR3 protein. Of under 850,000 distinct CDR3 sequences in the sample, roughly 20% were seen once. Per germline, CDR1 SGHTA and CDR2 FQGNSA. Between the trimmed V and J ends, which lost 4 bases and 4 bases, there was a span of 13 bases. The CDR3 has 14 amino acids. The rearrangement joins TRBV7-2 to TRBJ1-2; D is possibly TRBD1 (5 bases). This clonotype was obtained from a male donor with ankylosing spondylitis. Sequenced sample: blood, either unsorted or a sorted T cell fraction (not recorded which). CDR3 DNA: TGTGCCAGCAGCTCGGGAGAGGGGCCCTATGGCTACACCTTC. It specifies CASSSGEGPYGYTF.